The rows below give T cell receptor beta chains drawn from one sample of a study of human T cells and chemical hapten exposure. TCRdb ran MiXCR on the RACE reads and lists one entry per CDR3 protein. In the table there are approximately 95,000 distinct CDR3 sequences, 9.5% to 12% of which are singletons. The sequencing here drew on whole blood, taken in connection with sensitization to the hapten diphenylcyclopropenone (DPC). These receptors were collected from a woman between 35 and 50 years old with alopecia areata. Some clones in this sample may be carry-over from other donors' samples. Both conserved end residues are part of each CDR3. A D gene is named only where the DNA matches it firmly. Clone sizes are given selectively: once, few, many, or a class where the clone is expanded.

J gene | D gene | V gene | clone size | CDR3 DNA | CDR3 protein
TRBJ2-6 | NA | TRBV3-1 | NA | TGTGCCAGCAGACCCAGGGGGGTCCTCCAGTCTGGGGCCAACGTCCTGACTTTC | CASRPRGVLQSGANVLTF
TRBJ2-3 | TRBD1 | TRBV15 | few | TGTGCCACCAGCACGACGAGACAGGGGAGGACAGATACGCAGTATTTT | CATSTTRQGRTDTQYF
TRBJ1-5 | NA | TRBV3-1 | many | TGTGCCAGCAGCCATGGGGCCTACAATCAGCCCCAGCATTTT | CASSHGAYNQPQHF
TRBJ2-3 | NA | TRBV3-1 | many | TGTGCCAGCAGCCAAGACCGAGATACGCAGTATTTT | CASSQDRDTQYF
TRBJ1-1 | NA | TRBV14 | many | TGTGCCAGCAGCCAAGAACCGAAGGGGTTGGAAGCTTTCTTT | CASSQEPKGLEAFF
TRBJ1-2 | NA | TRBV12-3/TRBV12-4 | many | TGTGCCAGCAGTTTTCGGCAGGGGCATGGCTACACCTTC | CASSFRQGHGYTF
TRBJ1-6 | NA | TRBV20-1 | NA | TGCAGTGCTAGAGAAGGGAACTATAATTCACCCCTCCACTTT | CSAREGNYNSPLHF
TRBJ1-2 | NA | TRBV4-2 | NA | TGTGCCAGCACTCCGAGCAATAACTATGGCTACACCTTC | CASTPSNNYGYTF
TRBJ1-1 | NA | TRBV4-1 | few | TGCGCCAGCAGCCAAGCCGGTGGTGAAGCTTTCTTT | CASSQAGGEAFF
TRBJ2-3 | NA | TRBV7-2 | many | TGTGCCAGCAGCCGGGGCGACCCAGATACGCAGTATTTT | CASSRGDPDTQYF
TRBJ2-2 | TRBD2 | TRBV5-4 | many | TGTGCCAGCAGCCCCAGGACTAGCGGTGGCACCGGGGAGCTGTTTTTT | CASSPRTSGGTGELFF
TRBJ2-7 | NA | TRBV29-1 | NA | TGCAGCGTCGTTAGGATAGGGTCGTACGAGCAGTACTTC | CSVVRIGSYEQYF
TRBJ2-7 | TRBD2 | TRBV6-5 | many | TGTGCCAGCAGTTTCCGCGGGGGCTCCTACGAGCAGTACTTC | CASSFRGGSYEQYF
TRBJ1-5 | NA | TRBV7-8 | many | TGTGCCAGCAGCTTACGGCAGGGTCCCGGGCCCCAGCATTTT | CASSLRQGPGPQHF
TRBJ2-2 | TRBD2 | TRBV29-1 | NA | TGCAGCGTTGAGTTGCTAGCGGGACCGAAGACCGGGGAGCTGTTTTTT | CSVELLAGPKTGELFF
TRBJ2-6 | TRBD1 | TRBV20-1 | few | TGCAGTGCTAGACGGACAGGAAGCTCTGGGGCCAACGTCCTGACTTTC | CSARRTGSSGANVLTF
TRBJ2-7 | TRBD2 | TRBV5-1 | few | TGCGCCAGCAGCTTGAAAAGCGGGATATCGGAGCAGTACTTC | CASSLKSGISEQYF
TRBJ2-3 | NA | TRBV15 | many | TGTGCCACCAGGCACAGTACAGATACGCAGTATTTT | CATRHSTDTQYF
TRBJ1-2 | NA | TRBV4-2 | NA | TGTGCCAGCAGCCAAGATGTTGGGGGCGGGAGCTATGGCTACACCTTC | CASSQDVGGGSYGYTF
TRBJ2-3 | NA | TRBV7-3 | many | TGTGCCAGCTCCGTGGGCCCTAGCACAGATACGCAGTATTTT | CASSVGPSTDTQYF
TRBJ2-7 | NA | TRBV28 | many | TGTGCCGGAGCGACGGCGTCCTACGAGCAGTACTTC | CAGATASYEQYF
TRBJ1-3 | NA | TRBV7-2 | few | TGTGCCAGCAGCTTGGGACTGTCGGGAGGAAACACCATATATTTT | CASSLGLSGGNTIYF
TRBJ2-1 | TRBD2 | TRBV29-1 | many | TGCAGCGTTGAAGGGACTAGCGGCAACATCTACAATGAGCAGTTCTTC | CSVEGTSGNIYNEQFF
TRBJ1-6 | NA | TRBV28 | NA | TGTGCCAGCAGCGCTGCAGGGTCCCCGAATTCACCCCTCCACTTT | CASSAAGSPNSPLHF
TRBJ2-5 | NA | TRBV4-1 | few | TGCGCCAGCAGCCAAGATGACTTGCAAGAGACCCAGTACTTC | CASSQDDLQETQYF
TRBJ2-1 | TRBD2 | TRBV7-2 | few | TGTGCCAGCAGCTTAGCGCTAGCGGGGGCCGGGGGGAATGAGCAGTTCTTC | CASSLALAGAGGNEQFF
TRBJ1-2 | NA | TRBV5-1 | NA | TGCGCCAGCAGCTTGGCTTCAGCGTCCCCGGAGAACTATGGCTACACCTTC | CASSLASASPENYGYTF
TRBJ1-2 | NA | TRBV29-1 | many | TGCAGCGTTGAAGATCGCCCTATCTATGGCTACACCTTC | CSVEDRPIYGYTF
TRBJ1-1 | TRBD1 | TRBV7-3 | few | TGTGCCAGCAGCTTAAAGGGACAGGGGAACACTGAAGCTTTCTTT | CASSLKGQGNTEAFF
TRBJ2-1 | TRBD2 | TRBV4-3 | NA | TGCGCCAGCAGCCAAGATGCTAGCGGGGGATTTAATGAGCAGTTCTTC | CASSQDASGGFNEQFF
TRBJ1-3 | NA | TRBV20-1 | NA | TGCAGTGTTGCCGGGATCAGCTCTGGAAACACCATATATTTT | CSVAGISSGNTIYF
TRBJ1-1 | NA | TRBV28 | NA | TGTGCCAGCACCATTGGCCAGGTTGTGAACACTGAAGCTTTCTTT | CASTIGQVVNTEAFF
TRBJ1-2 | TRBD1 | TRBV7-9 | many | TGTGCCAGCAGCCAGGGGGACAGGCCCAACTATGGCTACACCTTC | CASSQGDRPNYGYTF
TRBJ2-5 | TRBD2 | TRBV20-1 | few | TGCAGTGCTAGATCCACAGCGGGAGGGCCCGCATACGGAGAGACCCAGTACTTC | CSARSTAGGPAYGETQYF
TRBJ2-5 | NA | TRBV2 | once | TGTGCCAGCAGCCCCTTGCAAGGGGGAAAGACCCAGTACTTC | CASSPLQGGKTQYF
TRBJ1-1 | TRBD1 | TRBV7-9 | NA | TGTGCCAGCAGTTCTACAGGGGTTTCGGCCACTGAAGCTTTCTTT | CASSSTGVSATEAFF
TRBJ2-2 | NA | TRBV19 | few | TGTGCCAGTAGTATACGGGACAACACCGGGGAGCTGTTTTTT | CASSIRDNTGELFF
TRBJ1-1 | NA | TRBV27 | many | TGTGCCAGCAGTTTATTCTTTCGGGGGGCATCGAACACTGAAGCTTTCTTT | CASSLFFRGASNTEAFF